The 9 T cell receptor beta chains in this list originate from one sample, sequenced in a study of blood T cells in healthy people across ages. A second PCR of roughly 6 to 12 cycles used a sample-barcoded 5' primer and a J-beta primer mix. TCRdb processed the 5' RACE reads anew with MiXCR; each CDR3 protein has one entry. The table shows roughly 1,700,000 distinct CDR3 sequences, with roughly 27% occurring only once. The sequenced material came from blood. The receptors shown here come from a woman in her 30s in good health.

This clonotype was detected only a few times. The CDR3 loop reads CASRAGLAGGKSYNEQFF. CDR3 in DNA: TGTGCCAGCAGAGCTGGACTAGCGGGGGGTAAATCCTACAATGAGCAGTTCTTC. V usage is TRBV2 and J usage is TRBJ2-1, with TRBD2 matching 14 bases. CDR1 and CDR2 (germline): SNHLY, FYNNEI. This CDR3 is built from 18 residues. V gave up 6 bases and J gave up 1 base; unmatched junction bases: 8.

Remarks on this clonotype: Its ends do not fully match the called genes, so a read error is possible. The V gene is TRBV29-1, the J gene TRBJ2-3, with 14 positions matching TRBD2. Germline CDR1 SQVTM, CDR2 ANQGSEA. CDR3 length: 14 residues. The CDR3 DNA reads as TGCAGCGTGGGACTAGCGGGGGTCGGCGATACGCGGTATTTT. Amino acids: CSVGLAGVGDTRYF.

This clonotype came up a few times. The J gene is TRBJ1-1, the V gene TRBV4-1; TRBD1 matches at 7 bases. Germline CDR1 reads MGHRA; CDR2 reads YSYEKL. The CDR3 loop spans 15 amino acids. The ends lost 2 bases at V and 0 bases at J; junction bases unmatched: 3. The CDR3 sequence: CASSQTGAMNTEAFF. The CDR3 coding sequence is TGCGCCAGCAGCCAAACAGGGGCCATGAACACTGAAGCTTTCTTT.

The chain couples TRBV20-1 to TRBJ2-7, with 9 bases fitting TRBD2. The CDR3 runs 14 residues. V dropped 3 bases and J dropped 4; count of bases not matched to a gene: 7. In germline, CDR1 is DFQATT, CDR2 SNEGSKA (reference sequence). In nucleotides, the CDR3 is TGCAGTGCTAGCCGGCCTAGCGGGGAGTACGAGCAGTACTTC. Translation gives CSASRPSGEYEQYF.

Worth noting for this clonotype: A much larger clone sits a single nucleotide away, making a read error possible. For the CDR3, the DNA is TGCGCCAGCAGCTGGGGGACACGCTCAAATGAGCAGTTCTTC. Translation gives CASSWGTRSNEQFF. V and J are TRBV5-1 and TRBJ2-1; a possible D gene is TRBD1 (6 bases). The germline V gene encodes CDR1 SGHRS and CDR2 YFSETQ. The CDR3 length is 14 residues. With 3 bases removed from V and 7 bases from J, the gap between germline ends came to 14 bases.

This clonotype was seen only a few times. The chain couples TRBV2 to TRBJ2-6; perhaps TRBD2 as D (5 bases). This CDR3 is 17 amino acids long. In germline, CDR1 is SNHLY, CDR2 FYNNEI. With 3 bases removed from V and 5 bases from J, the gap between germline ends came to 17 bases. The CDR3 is CASSENEVASRANVLTF. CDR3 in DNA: TGTGCCAGCAGTGAGAATGAGGTAGCGTCCAGGGCCAACGTCCTGACTTTC.

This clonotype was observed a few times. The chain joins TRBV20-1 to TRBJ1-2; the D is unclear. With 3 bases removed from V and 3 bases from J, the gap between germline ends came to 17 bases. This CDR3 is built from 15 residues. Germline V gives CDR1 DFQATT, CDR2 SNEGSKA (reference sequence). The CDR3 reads CSASPPVREDYGYTF. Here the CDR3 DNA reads TGCAGTGCTAGTCCCCCTGTTAGGGAGGACTATGGCTACACCTTC.

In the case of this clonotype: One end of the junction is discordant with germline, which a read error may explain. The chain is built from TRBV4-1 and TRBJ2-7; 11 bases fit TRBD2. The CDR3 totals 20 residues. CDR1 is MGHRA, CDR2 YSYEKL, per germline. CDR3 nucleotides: TGCGCCAGCAGCCAAGATGAGTGGCTAGCGGGGGGCAAAAACCCCTACGAGCGGTACTTC. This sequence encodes CASSQDEWLAGGKNPYERYF.

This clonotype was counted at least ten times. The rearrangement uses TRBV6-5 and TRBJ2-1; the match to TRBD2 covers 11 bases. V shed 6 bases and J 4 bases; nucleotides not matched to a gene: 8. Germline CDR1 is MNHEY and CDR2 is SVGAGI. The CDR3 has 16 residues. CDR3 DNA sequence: TGTGCCAGCAGGACCATTAGGACTAGCGGGTACAATGAGCAGTTCTTC. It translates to CASRTIRTSGYNEQFF.